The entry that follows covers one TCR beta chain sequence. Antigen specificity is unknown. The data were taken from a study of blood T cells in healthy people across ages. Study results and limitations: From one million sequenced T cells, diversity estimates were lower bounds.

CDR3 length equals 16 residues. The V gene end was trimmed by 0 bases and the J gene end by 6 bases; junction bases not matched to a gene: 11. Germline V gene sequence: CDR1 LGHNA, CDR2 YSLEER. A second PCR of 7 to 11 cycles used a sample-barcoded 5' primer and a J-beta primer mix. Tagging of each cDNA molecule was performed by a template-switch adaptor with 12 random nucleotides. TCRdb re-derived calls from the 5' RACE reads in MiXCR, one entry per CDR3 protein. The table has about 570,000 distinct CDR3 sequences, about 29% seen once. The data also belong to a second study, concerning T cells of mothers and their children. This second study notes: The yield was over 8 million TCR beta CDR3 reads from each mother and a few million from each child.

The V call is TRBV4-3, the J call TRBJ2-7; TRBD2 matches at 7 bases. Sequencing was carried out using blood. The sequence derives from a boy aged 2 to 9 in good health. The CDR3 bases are TGCGCCAGCAGCCAAGATCGGGTGACTAGCTCGAGCGAGCAGTACTTC. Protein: CASSQDRVTSSSEQYF.